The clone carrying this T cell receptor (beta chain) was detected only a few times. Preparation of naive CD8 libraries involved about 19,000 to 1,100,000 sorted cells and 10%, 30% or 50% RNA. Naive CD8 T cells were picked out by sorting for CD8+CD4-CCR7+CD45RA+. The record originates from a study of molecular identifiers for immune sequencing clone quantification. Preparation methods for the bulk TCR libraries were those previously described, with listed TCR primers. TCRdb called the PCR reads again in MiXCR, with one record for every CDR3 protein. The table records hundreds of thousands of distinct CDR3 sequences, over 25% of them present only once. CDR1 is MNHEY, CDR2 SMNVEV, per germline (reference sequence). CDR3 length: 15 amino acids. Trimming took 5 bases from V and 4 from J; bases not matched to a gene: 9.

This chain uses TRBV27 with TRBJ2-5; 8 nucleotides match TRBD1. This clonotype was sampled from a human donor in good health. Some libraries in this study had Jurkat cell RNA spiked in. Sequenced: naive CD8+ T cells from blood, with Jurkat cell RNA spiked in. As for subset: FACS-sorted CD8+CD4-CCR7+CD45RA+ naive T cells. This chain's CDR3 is CASSTSGGWGETQYF. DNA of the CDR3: TGTGCCAGCAGTACTTCAGGGGGCTGGGGAGAGACCCAGTACTTC.